The 11 T cell receptor beta chains reported below all come from one sample, sequenced in a study of blood T cell repertoires in COVID-19. The data were produced by immunoSEQ multiplex PCR, yet TCRdb's version contains in-frame clones alone and is incomplete. The table shows 84,000 or so clones, with about three quarters occurring only once. The sequencing input was peripheral blood. The receptors here all came from a human donor in a cohort sampled during active COVID-19.

The chain recombines TRBV24-1 with TRBJ2-2, with 11 bases lining up with TRBD1. The CDR3 is 16 residues long. The V gene's germline CDR1 is KGHDR and CDR2 SFDVKD. J was trimmed by 3 bases and V by 4 bases; bases with no gene match: 3. CDR3 in DNA: TGTGCCACCAGTGAATTGGGACAGGGGGACACCGGGGAGCTGTTTTTT. This sequence encodes CATSELGQGDTGELFF.

This chain joins TRBV18 and TRBJ2-5; TRBD1 matches at 7 bases. There are 15 residues in the CDR3. J lost 4 bases, V lost 0 bases, and 5 bases had no gene match. Germline CDR1 is KGHSH and CDR2 is LQKENI. The CDR3 DNA is TGTGCCAGCTCACCACCTCAGGGGGTTGGAGAGACCCAGTACTTC. Encoded protein: CASSPPQGVGETQYF.

The rearrangement uses TRBV3-1 (or the pseudogene TRBV3-2) and TRBJ2-7, with no clear D. V shed 1 base and J shed 5 bases, with 15 bases lying between them. The CDR3 is 15 amino acids. Germline CDR1 is LGHDT and CDR2 is YNNKEL (reference sequence). CDR3 amino acids: CASSQGLGGVDEQYF. The CDR3, as DNA: TGTGCCAGCAGCCAAGGTTTGGGTGGAGTCGACGAGCAGTACTTC.

V and J are TRBV15 and TRBJ2-4; D possibly corresponds to TRBD2 (6 bases). This CDR3 region has 15 residues. Trimming removed 0 bases at V and 7 bases at J, with 13 bases between. The germline V gene encodes CDR1 LNHNV and CDR2 YYDKDF (reference sequence). The CDR3 region is CATSRDPGTRNIQYF. The CDR3 DNA is TGTGCCACCAGCAGAGATCCCGGGACTCGGAACATTCAGTACTTC.

A note on this clone: This sample also contains other DNA sequences that code for the same CDR3. V is TRBV7-9 and J is TRBJ2-7; D perhaps matches TRBD1 (5 bases). CDR3 size: 12 residues. CDR1 is SEHNR, CDR2 FQNEAQ, per germline (reference sequence). Trimming stripped 1 base from V and 6 bases from J, with 7 bases between. This chain's CDR3 is CASSLVQGEQYF. CDR3 nucleotides: TGTGCCAGCAGCTTAGTCCAGGGCGAGCAGTACTTC.

The CDR3 here is CASSVVGQGGEKLFF. The CDR3 DNA follows: TGTGCCAGCAGCGTAGTGGGACAGGGGGGAGAAAAACTGTTTTTT. The rearrangement uses TRBV9 and TRBJ1-4; 11 bases match TRBD1. The junction had 3 bases not matched to a gene; V was cut back by 0 bases and J by 8 bases. The CDR3 totals 15 residues. Germline CDR1 and CDR2: SGDLS and YYNGEE. Variable domain in full (rest from reference TRBV9 and TRBJ1-4): DSGVTQTPKHLITATGQRVTLRCSPRSGDLSVYWYQQSLDQGLQFLIQYYNGEERAKGNILERFSAQQFPDLHSELNLSSLELGDSALYFCASSVVGQGGEKLFFGSGTQLSVL.

The V call is TRBV21-1, the J call TRBJ2-2; the D call TRBD2 from the table was never checked on the DNA. TRBV21-1 is assigned pseudogene status. The CDR3 sequence is 14 residues long. Written as DNA, the CDR3 is TGTGCCAGCACGGGAAGAGGGCCTCCCGGGGAGCTGTTTTTT. It translates to CASTGRGPPGELFF.

The rearrangement joins TRBV19 to TRBJ1-1; 7 bases match TRBD1. Unmatched junction bases numbered 2, after V lost 1 base and J lost 0 bases. Looked up from germline, CDR1 is LNHDA and CDR2 is SQIVND (reference sequence). The CDR3 covers 15 residues. CDR3 sequence (DNA): TGTGCCAGTAGTATAGGTGGGACAGTGAACACTGAAGCTTTCTTT. Its protein product is CASSIGGTVNTEAFF. Combining the CDR3 with reference TRBV19 and TRBJ1-1 gives the whole variable domain DGGITQSPKYLFRKEGQNVTLSCEQNLNHDAMYWYRQDPGQGLRLIYYSQIVNDFQKGDIAEGYSVSREKKESFPLTVTSAQKNPTAFYLCASSIGGTVNTEAFFGQGTRLTVV.

This clone was seen a single time. V and J are TRBV24-1 and TRBJ2-3; tentative D call: TRBD2 (5 bases). The germline gives CDR1 KGHDR, CDR2 SFDVKD. The CDR3 is 13 amino acids. The V and J ends lost 9 bases and 3 bases respectively, with 12 bases between them. The CDR3 protein is CATERVETDTQYF. CDR3 DNA sequence: TGTGCCACCGAGAGGGTCGAAACAGATACGCAGTATTTT.

In DNA, the CDR3 is TGTGCCAGCAGCCCGGACAGGGGAAGTGTAAGAACTGAAGCTTTCTTT. Its protein is CASSPDRGSVRTEAFF. V gene TRBV5-6 combines with J gene TRBJ1-1; 9 bases align to TRBD1. CDR1 is SGHDT, CDR2 YYEEEE, per germline. This CDR3 has 16 residues. V lost 4 bases to trimming and J lost 5 bases; unmatched junction nucleotides: 12.

CDR3 residues: CASSQEGQAGELFF. The CDR3 DNA follows: TGTGCCAGCAGCCAAGAGGGACAGGCCGGGGAGCTGTTTTTT. The chain uses TRBV4-2 and TRBJ2-2; 8 nucleotides line up with TRBD1. Germline V CDR1 and CDR2: LGHNA, YNFKEQ. The V and J ends lost 0 bases and 6 bases, in that order; junction bases with no gene match: 0. The CDR3 runs to 14 residues.